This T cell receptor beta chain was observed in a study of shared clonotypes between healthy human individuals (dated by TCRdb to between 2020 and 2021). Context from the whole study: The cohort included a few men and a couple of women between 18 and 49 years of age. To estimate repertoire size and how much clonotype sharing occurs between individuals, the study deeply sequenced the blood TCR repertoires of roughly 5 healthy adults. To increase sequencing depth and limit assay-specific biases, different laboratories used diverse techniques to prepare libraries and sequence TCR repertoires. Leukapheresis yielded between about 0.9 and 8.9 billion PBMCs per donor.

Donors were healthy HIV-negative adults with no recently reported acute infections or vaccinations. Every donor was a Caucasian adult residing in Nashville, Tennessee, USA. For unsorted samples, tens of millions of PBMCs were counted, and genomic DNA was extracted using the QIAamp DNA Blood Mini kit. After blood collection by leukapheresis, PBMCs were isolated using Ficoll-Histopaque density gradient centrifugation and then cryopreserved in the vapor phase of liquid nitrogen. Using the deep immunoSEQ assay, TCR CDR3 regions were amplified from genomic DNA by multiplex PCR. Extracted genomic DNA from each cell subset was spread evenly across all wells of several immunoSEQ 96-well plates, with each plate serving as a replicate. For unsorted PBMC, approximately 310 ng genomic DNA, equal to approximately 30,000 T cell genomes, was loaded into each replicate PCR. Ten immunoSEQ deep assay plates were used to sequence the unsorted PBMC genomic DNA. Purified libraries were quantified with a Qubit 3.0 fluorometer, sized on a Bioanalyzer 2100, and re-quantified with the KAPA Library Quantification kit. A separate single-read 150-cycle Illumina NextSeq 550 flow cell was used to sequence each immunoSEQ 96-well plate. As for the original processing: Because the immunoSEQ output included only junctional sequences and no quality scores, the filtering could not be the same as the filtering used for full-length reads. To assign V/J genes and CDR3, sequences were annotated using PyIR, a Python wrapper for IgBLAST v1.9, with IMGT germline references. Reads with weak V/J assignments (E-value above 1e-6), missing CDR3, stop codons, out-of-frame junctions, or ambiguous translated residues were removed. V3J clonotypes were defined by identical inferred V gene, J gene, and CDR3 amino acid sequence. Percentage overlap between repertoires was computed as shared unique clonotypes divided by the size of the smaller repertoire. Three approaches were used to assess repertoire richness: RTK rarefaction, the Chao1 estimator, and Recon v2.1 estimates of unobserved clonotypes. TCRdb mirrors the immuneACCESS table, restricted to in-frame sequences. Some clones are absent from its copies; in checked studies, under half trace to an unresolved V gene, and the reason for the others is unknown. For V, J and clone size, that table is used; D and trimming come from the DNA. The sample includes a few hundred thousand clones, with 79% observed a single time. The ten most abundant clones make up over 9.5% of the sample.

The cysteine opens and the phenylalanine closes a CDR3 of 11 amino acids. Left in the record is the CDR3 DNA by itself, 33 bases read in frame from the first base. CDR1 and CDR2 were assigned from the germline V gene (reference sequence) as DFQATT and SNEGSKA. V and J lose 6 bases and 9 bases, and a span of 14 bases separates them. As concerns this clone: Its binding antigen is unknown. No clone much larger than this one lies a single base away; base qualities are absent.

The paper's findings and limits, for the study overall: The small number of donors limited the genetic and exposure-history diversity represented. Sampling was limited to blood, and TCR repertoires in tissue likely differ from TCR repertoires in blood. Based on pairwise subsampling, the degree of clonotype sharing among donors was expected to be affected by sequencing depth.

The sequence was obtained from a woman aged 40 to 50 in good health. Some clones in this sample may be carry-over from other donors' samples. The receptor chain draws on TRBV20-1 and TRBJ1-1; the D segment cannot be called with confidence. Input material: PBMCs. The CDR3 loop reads CSAHGVRKAFF. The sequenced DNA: TGCAGTGCCCACGGGGTCCGGAAAGCTTTCTTT.